What follows describes a single TCR beta chain. Its matching antigen is unknown. This specimen belongs to a study of T cells in Graves' hyperthyroidism and ophthalmopathy. Broader study findings: For ophthalmopathy, model prediction preceded onset by a median roughly 6.5 months.

Amplified regions were TCR beta CDR3 sequences from RNA transcripts. A first-round RT-PCR of the TCR CDR3 used the HTBI primer set. TCRdb used MiXCR to reprocess the multiplex PCR reads, holding one entry per CDR3 protein. The sample shows roughly 800,000 distinct CDR3 sequences, about two fifths of them seen only once. The V gene lost 3 bases and the J gene lost 6 bases, with 14 bases spanning the gap. The germline V gene has CDR1 LNHNV and CDR2 YYDKDF (reference sequence). The CDR3 totals 15 residues. Newly diagnosed patients aged 18 to 65 had hyperthyroidism of under 2 months' duration. The chain combines TRBV15 with TRBJ2-2; a possible D gene is TRBD2 (5 bases). The material sequenced was blood. The origin of this receptor is a young man with Graves' hyperthyroidism. As DNA, the CDR3 is TGTGCCACCAGCAGGGGCCCCCGGGAAGCCGGGGAGCTGTTTTTT. Protein: CATSRGPREAGELFF.